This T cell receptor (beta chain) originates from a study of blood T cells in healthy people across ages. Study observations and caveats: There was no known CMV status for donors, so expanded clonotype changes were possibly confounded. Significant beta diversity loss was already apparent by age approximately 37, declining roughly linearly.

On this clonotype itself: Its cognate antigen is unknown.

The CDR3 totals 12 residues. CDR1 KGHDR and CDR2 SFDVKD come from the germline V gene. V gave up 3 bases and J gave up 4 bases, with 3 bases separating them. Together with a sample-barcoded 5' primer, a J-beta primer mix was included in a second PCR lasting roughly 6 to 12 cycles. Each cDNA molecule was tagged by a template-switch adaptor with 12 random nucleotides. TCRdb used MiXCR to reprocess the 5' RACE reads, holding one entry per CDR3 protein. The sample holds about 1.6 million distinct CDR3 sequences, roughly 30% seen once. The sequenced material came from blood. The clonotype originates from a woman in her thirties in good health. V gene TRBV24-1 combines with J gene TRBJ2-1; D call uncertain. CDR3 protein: CATSDNYNEQFF. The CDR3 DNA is TGTGCCACCAGTGATAATTACAATGAGCAGTTCTTC.